A selection of T cell receptor beta chains follows, all from one sample in a study of blood T cell repertoires in COVID-19. Assay: immunoSEQ multiplex PCR; the TCRdb copy retains only in-frame clones and omits some. The sample holds about 380,000 clones, 90% seen once. The sequenced material came from peripheral blood. The receptors come from a man aged 18 to 30 with active or convalescent COVID-19. Both conserved end residues are part of each CDR3. A D gene is named only where the DNA matches it firmly. Clone size is given for some rows only: seen once, a few or many times, or a class if the clone is expanded.

clone_size: few; j_call: TRBJ2-2; v_call: TRBV13; d_call: NA; cdr3_aa: CASSLNTGLVTGELFF; cdr3_nt: TGTGCCAGCAGCTTAAACACGGGTTTGGTCACCGGGGAGCTGTTTTTT
clone_size: NA; j_call: TRBJ2-7; v_call: TRBV28; d_call: NA; cdr3_aa: CASGRTGPSYEQYF; cdr3_nt: TGTGCCAGCGGACGAACAGGGCCATCCTACGAGCAGTACTTC
clone_size: NA; j_call: TRBJ2-1; v_call: TRBV9; d_call: TRBD1; cdr3_aa: CASSIGAGTDYNEQFF; cdr3_nt: TGTGCCAGCAGCATCGGCGCCGGGACAGACTACAATGAGCAGTTCTTC
clone_size: NA; j_call: TRBJ2-5; v_call: TRBV15; d_call: NA; cdr3_aa: CATSRDTTQETQYF; cdr3_nt: TGTGCCACCAGCAGAGACACCACACAAGAGACCCAGTACTTC
clone_size: NA; j_call: TRBJ2-6; v_call: TRBV18; d_call: TRBD1; cdr3_aa: CASSSTGAGANVLTF; cdr3_nt: TGTGCCAGCTCATCGACAGGGGCTGGGGCCAACGTGCTGACTTTC
clone_size: NA; j_call: TRBJ1-6; v_call: TRBV14; d_call: NA; cdr3_aa: CASSQDFRVRSPLHF; cdr3_nt: TGTGCCAGCAGCCAAGATTTCAGGGTCCGCTCACCCCTCCACTTT
clone_size: NA; j_call: TRBJ1-3; v_call: TRBV5-4; d_call: NA; cdr3_aa: CASSIIARNSGNTIYF; cdr3_nt: TGTGCCAGCAGCATAATAGCCAGAAACTCTGGAAACACCATATATTTT
clone_size: NA; j_call: TRBJ2-5; v_call: TRBV6-5; d_call: TRBD1; cdr3_aa: CASSRQGETQYF; cdr3_nt: TGTGCCAGCAGCCGACAGGGCGAGACCCAGTACTTC
clone_size: NA; j_call: TRBJ2-7; v_call: TRBV27; d_call: NA; cdr3_aa: CASSQTVVSYEQYF; cdr3_nt: TGTGCCAGCAGTCAGACAGTCGTCTCCTACGAGCAGTACTTC
clone_size: once; j_call: TRBJ2-7; v_call: TRBV7-2; d_call: NA; cdr3_aa: CASSLGVVEQYF; cdr3_nt: TGTGCCAGCAGCTTAGGAGTCGTCGAGCAGTACTTC
clone_size: NA; j_call: TRBJ2-7; v_call: TRBV7-9; d_call: NA; cdr3_aa: CASSLSLSYEQYF; cdr3_nt: TGTGCCAGCAGCTTGAGTCTATCCTACGAGCAGTACTTC
clone_size: NA; j_call: TRBJ2-1; v_call: TRBV4-2; d_call: TRBD2; cdr3_aa: CASSQGTSGTNEQFF; cdr3_nt: TGTGCCAGCAGCCAAGGGACTAGCGGGACCAATGAGCAGTTCTTC
clone_size: NA; j_call: TRBJ2-1; v_call: TRBV9; d_call: NA; cdr3_aa: CASSEDGGANEQFF; cdr3_nt: TGTGCCAGCAGTGAGGATGGGGGGGCCAATGAGCAGTTCTTC
clone_size: once; j_call: TRBJ1-1; v_call: TRBV19; d_call: NA; cdr3_aa: CASIDRRLPEAFF; cdr3_nt: TGTGCCAGTATCGACCGGAGACTGCCTGAAGCTTTCTTT
clone_size: NA; j_call: TRBJ1-1; v_call: TRBV3-1/TRBV3-2; d_call: NA; cdr3_aa: CASSPRGSMNTEAFF; cdr3_nt: TGTGCCAGCAGCCCCCGGGGGAGCATGAACACTGAAGCTTTCTTT
clone_size: NA; j_call: TRBJ2-3; v_call: TRBV11-2; d_call: TRBD1; cdr3_aa: CASSRVTGGSTDTQYF; cdr3_nt: TGTGCCAGCAGCCGTGTTACAGGGGGCTCGACAGATACGCAGTATTTT
clone_size: NA; j_call: TRBJ1-2; v_call: TRBV29-1; d_call: TRBD1; cdr3_aa: CSVDKGGAYGYTF; cdr3_nt: TGCAGCGTTGACAAAGGGGGCGCTTATGGCTACACCTTC
clone_size: NA; j_call: TRBJ2-3; v_call: TRBV6-5; d_call: NA; cdr3_aa: CASSRLAHTGDTQYF; cdr3_nt: TGTGCCAGCAGTAGGCTAGCGCATACCGGAGATACGCAGTATTTT
clone_size: few; j_call: TRBJ2-7; v_call: TRBV9; d_call: TRBD2; cdr3_aa: CASSVGVGSGVYEQYF; cdr3_nt: TGTGCCAGCAGCGTTGGGGTAGGTAGCGGGGTCTACGAGCAGTACTTC
clone_size: NA; j_call: TRBJ1-1; v_call: TRBV7-2; d_call: TRBD1; cdr3_aa: CASSLGQLMNTEAFF; cdr3_nt: TGTGCCAGCAGCTTGGGACAGCTAATGAACACTGAAGCTTTCTTT
clone_size: NA; j_call: TRBJ1-2; v_call: TRBV7-2; d_call: NA; cdr3_aa: CASSLVGGTIYGYTF; cdr3_nt: TGTGCCAGCAGCTTAGTTGGCGGGACCATCTATGGCTACACCTTC
clone_size: once; j_call: TRBJ1-2; v_call: TRBV15; d_call: NA; cdr3_aa: CATSRDWENYGYTF; cdr3_nt: TGTGCCACCAGCAGAGATTGGGAGAACTATGGCTACACCTTC
clone_size: NA; j_call: TRBJ1-5; v_call: TRBV28; d_call: TRBD1; cdr3_aa: CASQTGTGLEWDQPQHF; cdr3_nt: TGTGCCAGCCAAACCGGGACAGGGCTGGAGTGGGATCAGCCCCAGCATTTT
clone_size: once; j_call: TRBJ2-5; v_call: TRBV28; d_call: TRBD2; cdr3_aa: CASSLTAGGPFWAQYF; cdr3_nt: TGTGCCAGCAGTTTGACGGCGGGGGGCCCCTTTTGGGCCCAGTACTTC
clone_size: NA; j_call: TRBJ1-1; v_call: TRBV11-2; d_call: TRBD1; cdr3_aa: CASSRGQGLAFF; cdr3_nt: TGTGCCAGCAGCCGGGGACAGGGGTTGGCTTTCTTT
clone_size: NA; j_call: TRBJ2-1; v_call: TRBV7-8; d_call: TRBD2; cdr3_aa: CASSLDPLAGGVNNEQFF; cdr3_nt: TGTGCCAGCAGCTTAGATCCCCTAGCGGGGGGAGTTAACAATGAGCAGTTCTTC
clone_size: NA; j_call: TRBJ2-1; v_call: TRBV24-1; d_call: TRBD2; cdr3_aa: CATSDPRGGVNVNEQFF; cdr3_nt: TGTGCCACCAGTGATCCGCGGGGGGGTGTTAATGTGAATGAGCAGTTCTTC
clone_size: NA; j_call: TRBJ1-6; v_call: TRBV19; d_call: NA; cdr3_aa: CASSIGGRGKSPLHF; cdr3_nt: TGTGCCAGTAGTATAGGCGGCAGGGGTAAGTCACCCCTCCACTTT
clone_size: NA; j_call: TRBJ1-2; v_call: TRBV7-2; d_call: TRBD1; cdr3_aa: CASSPTGVGVGYTF; cdr3_nt: TGTGCCAGCAGCCCCACAGGGGTAGGAGTTGGCTACACCTTC
clone_size: NA; j_call: TRBJ1-5; v_call: TRBV7-2; d_call: TRBD1; cdr3_aa: CASSFSGTGKRWQPQHF; cdr3_nt: TGTGCCAGCAGCTTTTCCGGGACAGGGAAAAGGTGGCAGCCCCAGCATTTT
clone_size: few; j_call: TRBJ1-5; v_call: TRBV28; d_call: TRBD1; cdr3_aa: CASSFGTGGNQPQHF; cdr3_nt: TGTGCCAGCAGTTTTGGGACAGGGGGCAATCAGCCCCAGCATTTT
clone_size: NA; j_call: TRBJ1-5; v_call: TRBV19; d_call: NA; cdr3_aa: CASKGGQRFNQPQHF; cdr3_nt: TGTGCCAGTAAGGGCGGACAGAGATTCAATCAGCCCCAGCATTTT
clone_size: NA; j_call: TRBJ2-1; v_call: TRBV7-2; d_call: TRBD2; cdr3_aa: CASSSLAGGYYNEQFF; cdr3_nt: TGTGCCAGCAGCTCACTAGCGGGGGGATACTACAATGAGCAGTTCTTC
clone_size: NA; j_call: TRBJ1-4; v_call: TRBV28; d_call: NA; cdr3_aa: CASSIPGLYREKLFF; cdr3_nt: TGTGCCAGCAGCATACCGGGACTTTATCGGGAAAAACTGTTTTTT
clone_size: NA; j_call: TRBJ2-6; v_call: TRBV27; d_call: NA; cdr3_aa: CASSTDGYSGANVLTF; cdr3_nt: TGTGCCAGCAGCACCGACGGGTACTCTGGGGCCAACGTGCTGACTTTC
clone_size: once; j_call: TRBJ1-5; v_call: TRBV7-8; d_call: TRBD1; cdr3_aa: CASSPTRGLGQPQHF; cdr3_nt: TGTGCCAGCAGCCCTACGAGGGGGCTCGGGCAGCCCCAGCATTTT
clone_size: once; j_call: TRBJ2-7; v_call: TRBV20-1; d_call: TRBD1; cdr3_aa: CSASRDSPYEQYF; cdr3_nt: TGCAGTGCTAGTCGGGACAGTCCCTACGAGCAGTACTTC
clone_size: NA; j_call: TRBJ2-1; v_call: TRBV11-2; d_call: TRBD2; cdr3_aa: CASSLDWAGGAYNEQFF; cdr3_nt: TGTGCCAGCAGCTTAGATTGGGCGGGGGGAGCCTACAATGAGCAGTTCTTC
clone_size: NA; j_call: TRBJ1-6; v_call: TRBV9; d_call: NA; cdr3_aa: CASSLGGPNSPLHF; cdr3_nt: TGTGCCAGCAGCCTGGGGGGGCCTAACTCACCCCTCCACTTT
clone_size: NA; j_call: TRBJ2-1; v_call: TRBV5-6; d_call: NA; cdr3_aa: CASSLGSSEQFF; cdr3_nt: TGTGCCAGCAGCTTGGGTAGCTCGGAGCAGTTCTTC
clone_size: NA; j_call: TRBJ2-2; v_call: TRBV6-6; d_call: NA; cdr3_aa: CASSVRDSYTGELFF; cdr3_nt: TGTGCCAGCAGTGTCCGGGACTCCTACACCGGGGAGCTGTTTTTT
clone_size: NA; j_call: TRBJ1-1; v_call: TRBV15; d_call: NA; cdr3_aa: CATRADRNTEAFF; cdr3_nt: TGTGCCACCAGAGCTGACAGGAACACTGAAGCTTTCTTT